The clone carrying this T cell receptor beta chain has a handful of counts. The CDR3 loop spans 12 amino acids. The sample belongs to a study of spatial heterogeneity in lung cancer. About the research overall: Alpha-chain sequences were consistently detected less often than beta-chain sequences.

As for time point: sample taken at primary tumor resection. Unsorted whole RNA samples from tumor, nontumor lung or frozen PBMC were sequenced. There were 65 or so donors, all of them untreated patients with early-stage non-small cell lung cancer. MiXCR, run by TCRdb on the 5' RACE reads, gives a single entry per CDR3 protein. The repertoire holds 75,000 to 85,000 distinct CDR3 sequences, under 25% seen once, with 6.2% in the top ten. Sequenced here: PBMCs, sampled at surgery. The chain recombines TRBV21-1 with TRBJ2-5. TRBV21-1 is a recognized pseudogene. This TCR was sampled from a male donor with early-stage non-small cell lung cancer. The CDR3 loop is CASRGIQETQYF. CDR3 coding DNA: TGTGCCAGCCGCGGTATTCAAGAGACCCAGTACTTC.